The clone carrying this T cell receptor (beta chain) was picked up one time. Its antigen is unknown. The CDR3 covers 16 residues. V dropped 0 bases and J dropped 7; count of bases not matched to a gene: 10. In germline, CDR1 is SGHVS, CDR2 FQNEAQ. The data are from a study of T cells in Graves' hyperthyroidism and ophthalmopathy. Study-wide context: Specimen type is peripheral blood, collected at initial diagnosis prior to any treatment.

There were TCR beta CDR3 regions amplified from RNA transcripts. TCR CDR3 regions were first amplified by RT-PCR with HTBI primers. From the multiplex PCR reads, TCRdb called clonotypes with MiXCR, one entry per CDR3 protein. The sample has about 840,000 distinct CDR3 sequences; roughly 40% are singletons. Study conclusions and caveats: Prediction of ophthalmopathy progression came a median around 6 months pre-onset. A model built on 13 V-J features separated ophthalmopathy from stable hyperthyroidism. Clonotypes that were expanded in thyroid above 0.001 mostly appeared in blood too.

The sequence came from a man between 18 and 29 years old with Graves' hyperthyroidism. What was sequenced was blood. The chain uses TRBV7-8 and TRBJ2-7; 9 positions agree with TRBD1. The CDR3: CASSLAGGQGLEEQYF. The CDR3 region has the DNA TGTGCCAGCAGCTTAGCAGGGGGACAGGGCCTAGAGGAGCAGTACTTC.